The entry that follows covers one T cell receptor beta chain sequence. Its antigen is not yet known. It has no much larger one-base neighbor in the sample; base qualities were not kept. Enrolling through a virtual design, the prospective study's participants ranged in age from roughly 18 to 100 years and lived across approximately 25 United States geographic areas. Cohort assignment in the prospective study relied on participant-reported clinical history from a screening survey and a study questionnaire. For ImmuneRACE Cohort 3, a participant was defined as recovered based on two consecutive negative NP/OP PCR tests, clearance by a healthcare professional, or resolution of symptoms. In the prospective study, whole blood, serum and a nasopharyngeal or oropharyngeal swab were collected from each participant by mobile phlebotomists. Over a 2-month period, participants in the prospective study had the option of providing additional blood draws and questionnaires. Before DNA extraction, prospective study blood samples were shipped either frozen or at room temperature.

TCRbeta CDR3 regions were amplified from genomic DNA by means of the immunoSEQ Assay, a bias-controlled multiplex PCR. In the paper's pipeline: Within the assay, amplification of reference gene primers was used to estimate how many nucleated cells each sample contained. Sequence reads were collapsed and filtered to measure the absolute abundance of every unique TCRbeta CDR3 rearrangement. For each sample, productive Simpson clonality was calculated by taking the square root of Simpson's diversity index across productive rearrangements. Imported from immuneACCESS, the table was reduced by TCRdb to in-frame sequences with V and J called. These copies leave out some clones; in studies compared against another copy, an unresolved V gene accounts for under half, and the cause of the remainder is not known. The DNA was the basis for D and trimming; V, J and clone size are from that table. A total of hundreds of thousands of clones appear in this sample, 70% to 90% of them only once. Less than 4.5% of the sample goes to the ten largest clones.

The data derive from a study of blood T cell repertoires in COVID-19 (dated by TCRdb to 2018 to 2020). Regarding the complete study: Samples covering the acute and convalescent phases of COVID-19 were provided by collaborators in the United States, Italy and Spain. The repertoires were released in a freely available public database meant as a resource for research on the immune response to SARS-CoV-2. The sample metadata nearly always contained a de-identified subject ID, COVID-19 status, age in years and sex. Samples came from the ongoing ImmuneRACE study (first 160 participants) plus 1,254 subjects from 6 global collaborators. The dataset comprised deeply sampled blood TCRbeta repertoires from subjects exposed to, actively infected with, or recovered from COVID-19. Where available, HLA class I and class II types were taken from metadata supplied by the sample provider and were not determined by assay-based typing. The prospective study material was composed of cDNA or gDNA derived from T cells, B-cell-depleted T cells, or PBMCs.

The investigation overall reported the following: Clinical and demographic metadata were provided uncurated, with the amount varying by source and participant.

Looking up the germline V gene yields CDR1 SGHVS and CDR2 FQNEAQ. The CDR3 contains 15 residues, cysteine and phenylalanine counted. CDR3 DNA is the only sequence kept; it has 45 bases, read in frame from the first base. V is clipped by 3 bases and J by 3 bases, and the sequence between their germline boundaries is 11 bases long. In this chain, TRBV7-8 is recombined with TRBJ2-2, with TRBD1 tentatively as D gene (5 bases match). Material: PBMCs or T cells enriched from blood (not recorded which). This TCR derives from a man aged 25 to 40 who had recovered from COVID-19. The CDR3 region: CASSLTVSDTGELFF. The nucleotide sequence is TGTGCCAGCAGCTTGACAGTCAGCGACACCGGGGAGCTGTTTTTT.